Below, one TCR beta chain is given with its context. The antigen remains unidentified. The library protocol tagged individual cDNA molecules with unique molecular identifiers. TCRdb re-derived calls from the 5' RACE reads in MiXCR, one entry per CDR3 protein. Of about 86,000 distinct CDR3 sequences detected, approximately 14% appear once; the ten largest clones hold roughly 7%. The sample originates from a study of early T cells in non-severe SARS-CoV-2 infection. General study points: VDJdb matching skewed toward anti-spike CD8 responses, missing private and CD4 specificities.

The CDR3 is made up of 15 amino acids. V lost 4 bases to trimming and J lost 3 bases, with 16 bases between them. The sequencing sample was made of whole blood. The genes are TRBV12-3 or TRBV12-4 and TRBJ2-7, with D uncertain. The source of this sequence is an adult who was a healthcare worker with PCR-confirmed SARS-CoV-2 infection or an uninfected control (not recorded which). Here the CDR3 reads CASSSHNSHNYEQYF. CDR3 nucleotide sequence: TGTGCCAGCAGTTCCCACAACTCACATAACTACGAGCAGTACTTC.